The text below deals with one T cell receptor beta chain. Its matching antigen is unknown. The entry originates in a study of OX40 agonist ivuxolimab in advanced cancers. Assay used: immunoSEQ multiplex PCR; TCRdb lists only in-frame clones, some missing. The sample comprises about 15,000 clones, less than 90% of which are singletons, and about 66% rests with the top ten. This CDR3 has 15 residues. The germline gives CDR1 SGDLS, CDR2 YYNGEE. Unmatched junction bases numbered 7, after V lost 4 bases and J lost 3 bases. Study-wide results and limits: Among the lowest peripheral clonal expansion occurred in 0.1-3.0 mg/kg partial responders. CD4+ and CD8+ blood T cells expanded clonally by week 6 at 0.1 to 3.0 mg/kg.

The V gene is TRBV9, the J gene TRBJ2-7, with TRBD2 identical over 10 bases. The receptor's source is an adult with an advanced solid tumor such as melanoma, head and neck, liver or kidney cancer. This specimen was CD4+ or CD8+ T cells sorted from blood, taken in a trial of the OX40 agonist ivuxolimab. CDR3 residues: CASSSGLADFYEQYF. CDR3 nucleotides: TGTGCCAGCAGCAGCGGACTAGCGGATTTCTACGAGCAGTACTTC.